This TCR beta chain originates from a study of T cell responses to AZD1222 COVID-19 vaccine. Method: immunoSEQ multiplex PCR; TCRdb's copy keeps in-frame clones and lacks some. Counted here are 150,000 to 200,000 clones, around 95% occurring once; the ten biggest clones make up approximately 0.58%. This TCR derives from an adult in good health. The source was peripheral blood, collected on day 0 of AZD1222 vaccination.

As DNA, the CDR3 is TGTGCCAGCAGCTTAGATCCGGGGGCAAGTTCACCCCTCCACTTT. It encodes CASSLDPGASSPLHF. The chain joins TRBV11-2 to TRBJ1-6; weak D call: TRBD1 (6 bases). The germline V gene has CDR1 SGHAT and CDR2 FQNNGV. V was pared by 0 bases and J by 9 bases, with 12 bases between. The CDR3 length is 15 residues.